Shown below are 24 T cell receptor beta chains from a single sample sequenced in a study of blood T cell repertoires in COVID-19. Profiled with immunoSEQ multiplex PCR; TCRdb holds only in-frame clones, not every one. Among approximately 170,000 clones listed, about four fifths were seen once. The material sequenced was peripheral blood. All receptors derive from an elderly woman with acute or convalescent COVID-19.

The V and J genes are TRBV27 and TRBJ1-5, with TRBD1 identical over 7 bases. The germline V gene encodes CDR1 MNHEY and CDR2 SMNVEV (reference sequence). This CDR3 contains 15 residues. V dropped 3 bases and J dropped 3; count of bases not matched to a gene: 5. CDR3 region: CASSFTGDSNQPQHF. CDR3 DNA: TGTGCCAGCAGTTTCACAGGGGACTCCAATCAGCCCCAGCATTTT.

The chain is built from TRBV7-7 and TRBJ2-5, with D hard to call. V gave up 6 bases and J gave up 2 bases, with 16 bases separating them. This CDR3 is 15 amino acids long. CDR1 SSHAT and CDR2 FNYEAQ come from the germline V gene (reference sequence). The CDR3 sequence is CASRHDKTKQETQYF. As DNA, the CDR3 is TGTGCCAGCAGACATGACAAGACCAAGCAAGAGACCCAGTACTTC.

This chain links TRBV5-5 with TRBJ1-1; a weak D match, TRBD1 (6 bases). The V and J ends lost 2 bases and 7 bases respectively, with 9 bases between them. The CDR3 totals 12 residues. Germline CDR1 reads SGHKS; CDR2 reads YYEKEE (reference sequence). In nucleotides, the CDR3 is TGTGCCAGCAGCTTCGACAGGCATGAAGCTTTCTTT. This gives the protein CASSFDRHEAFF. The whole variable domain, filled in from reference TRBV5-5 and TRBJ1-1, reads DAGVTQSPTHLIKTRGQQVTLRCSPISGHKSVSWYQQVLGQGPQFIFQYYEKEERGRGNFPDRFSARQFPNYSSELNVNALLLGDSALYLCASSFDRHEAFFGQGTRLTVV.

This clone was found a few times. The genes are TRBV5-1 and TRBJ1-3, with 10 bases that match TRBD1. The CDR3 runs to 16 residues. V dropped 0 bases and J dropped 1; count of bases not matched to a gene: 1. CDR1 and CDR2 (germline): SGHRS, YFSETQ. As DNA, the CDR3 is TGCGCCAGCAGCTTGGGACAGGGGGCGTCTGGAAACACCATATATTTT. Its protein product is CASSLGQGASGNTIYF. The whole variable domain, filled in from reference TRBV5-1 and TRBJ1-3, reads KAGVTQTPRYLIKTRGQQVTLSCSPISGHRSVSWYQQTPGQGLQFLFEYFSETQRNKGNFPGRFSGRQFSNSRSEMNVSTLELGDSALYLCASSLGQGASGNTIYFGEGSWLTVV.

The chain is built from TRBV3-1 (or the pseudogene TRBV3-2) and TRBJ2-3; TRBD2 matches at 14 bases. The germline V gene has CDR1 LGHDT and CDR2 YNNKEL (reference sequence). The V segment lost 1 base and the J segment 6 bases; nucleotides outside the gene matches: 0. The CDR3 has 15 amino acids. CDR3 protein: CASSQGTSGRDTQYF. The CDR3 nucleotides read TGTGCCAGCAGCCAAGGGACTAGCGGGAGGGATACGCAGTATTTT.

This chain joins TRBV24-1 and TRBJ2-3; the D is unclear. Trimming pared 4 bases from V and 7 bases from J, leaving 11 bases between. CDR1 is KGHDR and CDR2 is SFDVKD in the germline V gene. The CDR3 length is 13 residues. Here the CDR3 DNA reads TGTGCCACCAGTGACCCGCGGCAGTATACGCAGTATTTT. Protein: CATSDPRQYTQYF.

The CDR3 here is CASSEVAGGYNEQFF. The CDR3 nucleotides read TGTGCCAGCAGTGAGGTAGCGGGGGGTTACAATGAGCAGTTCTTC. The J gene is TRBJ2-1, the V gene TRBV2; 10 bases are a match to TRBD2. Germline assignment: CDR1 SNHLY and CDR2 FYNNEI. The CDR3 contains 15 residues. J lost 4 bases, V lost 3 bases, and 3 bases had no gene match.

This clone was observed at least ten times. J is TRBJ2-5 and V is TRBV7-9, with D possibly TRBD1 on 5 matching bases. Trimming removed 1 base at V and 1 base at J, with 7 bases between. The length of the CDR3 is 14 residues. Germline loops: CDR1 SEHNR, CDR2 FQNEAQ (reference sequence). The chain's CDR3 is CASSLVTGQETQYF. The CDR3 nucleotides read TGTGCCAGCAGCTTAGTCACAGGCCAAGAGACCCAGTACTTC.

The sample holds one count of this clone. The V call is TRBV7-2, the J call TRBJ2-3, with 10 bases fitting TRBD2. There are 17 residues in the CDR3. In germline, CDR1 is SGHTA, CDR2 FQGNSA. Trimming removed 1 base from V and 4 bases from J; junction bases left unmatched: 8. The CDR3 DNA is TGTGCCAGCAGCTTAGGAGCGGGAGGGCCCTCATCAGATACGCAGTATTTT. This translates into CASSLGAGGPSSDTQYF.

This clone was observed once. This chain joins TRBV5-1 and TRBJ2-1; D is ambiguous. There are 13 residues in the CDR3. Per germline, CDR1 SGHRS and CDR2 YFSETQ. Trimming removed 0 bases at V and 7 bases at J, with 8 bases between. CDR3 DNA: TGCGCCAGCAGCTTGGATCTTGAGAATGAGCAGTTCTTC. Translated, it gives CASSLDLENEQFF. The whole variable domain, remainder taken from reference TRBV5-1 and TRBJ2-1, is KAGVTQTPRYLIKTRGQQVTLSCSPISGHRSVSWYQQTPGQGLQFLFEYFSETQRNKGNFPGRFSGRQFSNSRSEMNVSTLELGDSALYLCASSLDLENEQFFGPGTRLTVL.

Points on this clone: Other DNA sequences in the same sample also yield this CDR3. The gene calls are TRBV30 and TRBJ1-2; a possible D gene is TRBD1 (6 bases). CDR1 is GTSNPN, CDR2 SVGIG, per germline (reference sequence). With 3 bases removed from V and 4 bases from J, the gap between germline ends came to 12 bases. The CDR3 runs to 13 residues. In DNA form, the CDR3 reads TGTGCCTGGAGCGTACAGGGCGCCTATGGCTACACCTTC. The encoded protein is CAWSVQGAYGYTF.

The chain has TRBV28 and TRBJ2-2; 8 nucleotides match TRBD1. The V gene end was trimmed by 4 bases and the J gene end by 4 bases; junction bases not matched to a gene: 11. This CDR3 region has 17 residues. CDR1 and CDR2 from the germline V gene are MDHEN and SYDVKM. The DNA for the CDR3 is TGTGCCAGCAGTTCGACAGGGGCCACGGGAGTCACCGGGGAGCTGTTTTTT. It specifies CASSSTGATGVTGELFF.

The rearrangement links TRBV5-1 to TRBJ2-1; D is uncertain. This CDR3 is built from 13 residues. Trimming cost V 0 bases and J 3 bases, with 4 bases left between them. Germline CDR1 SGHRS, CDR2 YFSETQ. This chain's CDR3 is CASSLDIYNEQFF. CDR3 sequence (DNA): TGCGCCAGCAGCTTGGACATCTACAATGAGCAGTTCTTC.

The chain is built from TRBV5-1 and TRBJ2-7; D remains ambiguous. The CDR3 sequence is 14 residues long. Trimming removed 0 bases at V and 0 bases at J, with 7 bases between. The germline CDR1 and CDR2 sequences are SGHRS and YFSETQ. CDR3 in DNA: TGCGCCAGCAGCTTGGCGGCTAGCTCCTACGAGCAGTACTTC. It translates to CASSLAASSYEQYF. Based on the CDR3 plus reference TRBV5-1 and TRBJ2-7, the full variable domain is KAGVTQTPRYLIKTRGQQVTLSCSPISGHRSVSWYQQTPGQGLQFLFEYFSETQRNKGNFPGRFSGRQFSNSRSEMNVSTLELGDSALYLCASSLAASSYEQYFGPGTRLTVT.

The V gene is TRBV6-6, the J gene TRBJ2-4; TRBD1 agrees at 11 bases. This CDR3 comprises 15 residues. Germline CDR1 reads MNHNY; CDR2 reads SVGAGI (reference sequence). After removal of 8 bases from V and 6 bases from J, the junction contained 9 bases not matched to a gene. The CDR3 is CASPPGQGVLNIQYF. The CDR3 bases are TGTGCCAGCCCCCCGGGACAGGGGGTCTTAAACATTCAGTACTTC.

The chain joins TRBV5-4 to TRBJ2-7; D may be TRBD1 (6 bases). There are 15 residues in the CDR3. Trimming shortened V by 4 bases and J by 2 bases, and 16 bases separated the two germline ends. The germline V gene encodes CDR1 SGHNT and CDR2 YYREEE (reference sequence). The CDR3 loop is CASSHGGQAPYEQYF. CDR3 DNA: TGTGCCAGCAGCCATGGGGGCCAGGCACCCTACGAGCAGTACTTC.

The V gene is TRBV28, the J gene TRBJ1-5; 7 bases agree with TRBD1. The CDR3 totals 15 residues. Germline loops: CDR1 MDHEN, CDR2 SYDVKM. With V trimmed by 5 bases and J by 1 base, 5 bases remained unmatched. CDR3 protein: CASSHQGVSNQPQHF. Here the CDR3 DNA reads TGTGCCAGCAGTCACCAGGGGGTGAGCAATCAGCCCCAGCATTTT.

The chain has TRBV11-3 and TRBJ2-5, with D possibly TRBD2 on 6 matching bases. The germline V and J ends were trimmed by 5 bases and 1 base, with 14 bases remaining between them. The germline CDR1 and CDR2 sequences are SGHNT and YENEEA. The CDR3 sequence is 15 residues long. CDR3: CASSPRGGRQETQYF. DNA of the CDR3: TGTGCCAGCAGCCCTCGAGGAGGGCGCCAAGAGACCCAGTACTTC.

In nucleotides, the CDR3 is TGTGCCAGCAGCCGCGGCGAGAACACTGAAGCTTTCTTT. Amino acids: CASSRGENTEAFF. V is TRBV16 and J is TRBJ1-1, with D unresolved. The germline gives CDR1 KGHSY, CDR2 FQNENV. CDR3 length: 13 residues. V was trimmed by 4 bases and J by 1 base, leaving 7 bases between them. The full variable domain, with the rest looked up from reference TRBV16 and TRBJ1-1, is GEEVAQTPKHLVRGEGQKAKLYCAPIKGHSYVFWYQQVLKNEFKFLISFQNENVFDETGMPKERFSAKCLPNSPCSLEIQATKLEDSAVYFCASSRGENTEAFFGQGTRLTVV.

The CDR3: CASSVSMSGGTEQYF. DNA of the CDR3: TGTGCCAGCAGCGTCAGTATGTCGGGAGGGACCGAGCAGTACTTC. The V and J genes are TRBV9 and TRBJ2-7; 8 positions agree with TRBD2. The CDR3 sequence is 15 residues long. With 2 bases clipped from V and 6 bases from J, the junction kept 10 bases outside the gene matches. Germline V gene data show CDR1 as SGDLS and CDR2 as YYNGEE.

In this sample, this clone turned up a few times. This chain uses TRBV5-5 with TRBJ1-3; tentatively, D is TRBD1 (5 bases). Trimming took 0 bases from V and 5 from J, leaving 9 bases between them. Germline lookup yields CDR1 SGHKS and CDR2 YYEKEE (reference sequence). The CDR3 contains 14 residues. For the CDR3, the DNA is TGTGCCAGCAGCTTGGAAGACAGCAGAAACACCATATATTTT. Residues: CASSLEDSRNTIYF. The entire variable domain, with the rest obtained from reference TRBV5-5 and TRBJ1-3, is as follows: DAGVTQSPTHLIKTRGQQVTLRCSPISGHKSVSWYQQVLGQGPQFIFQYYEKEERGRGNFPDRFSARQFPNYSSELNVNALLLGDSALYLCASSLEDSRNTIYFGEGSWLTVV.

This clone was counted once. The gene calls are TRBV7-6 and TRBJ2-5; TRBD2 is a possible D gene (5 bases). V dropped 1 base and J dropped 4 bases, with 10 bases sitting between them. Germline CDR1 reads SGHVS; CDR2 reads FNYEAQ. This CDR3 contains 14 residues. The chain's CDR3 is CASSLGTRGETQYF. The CDR3 nucleotides are TGTGCCAGCAGCTTAGGAACTAGAGGAGAGACCCAGTACTTC.

This chain links TRBV6-5 with TRBJ2-3; D is undetermined. Germline lookup yields CDR1 MNHEY and CDR2 SVGAGI. V dropped 4 bases and J dropped 5 bases, with 10 bases sitting between them. The CDR3 is made up of 13 amino acids. The DNA for the CDR3 is TGTGCCAGCAGTTTCCAAGAGGTAGATACGCAGTATTTT. This translates into CASSFQEVDTQYF.

The V call is TRBV19, the J call TRBJ2-3; possibly TRBD2 for D (5 bases). The CDR3 has 14 amino acids. From germline, CDR1 is LNHDA and CDR2 SQIVND (reference sequence). Trimming took 2 bases from V and 0 from J, leaving 6 bases between them. The CDR3 region is CASSISGSTDTQYF. The CDR3 DNA reads TGTGCCAGTAGTATATCGGGGAGCACAGATACGCAGTATTTT. Based on the CDR3 plus reference TRBV19 and TRBJ2-3, the full variable domain is DGGITQSPKYLFRKEGQNVTLSCEQNLNHDAMYWYRQDPGQGLRLIYYSQIVNDFQKGDIAEGYSVSREKKESFPLTVTSAQKNPTAFYLCASSISGSTDTQYFGPGTRLTVL.